This is a list of T cell receptor beta chains from one sample in a study of human T cells and chemical hapten exposure. TCRdb re-called the RACE reads with MiXCR, one entry per CDR3 protein. The sample contains roughly 180,000 distinct CDR3 sequences, about 14% of which appear only once. Source: whole blood, taken in connection with sensitization to the hapten diphenylcyclopropenone (DPC). The receptor set was obtained from a woman aged 25 to 45 with alopecia areata. Some clones in this sample may be carry-over from other donors' samples. The CDR3 runs from the conserved cysteine through the conserved F or W.

V	J	CDR3
TRBV9	TRBJ1-6	CASSVGQGQNSPLHF
TRBV27	TRBJ2-3	CASSLRVNDPSEPNTQYF
TRBV19	TRBJ2-1	CASSISAGSGYNEQFF
TRBV19	TRBJ2-7	CASSIATEGTYEQYF
TRBV29-1	TRBJ1-2	CSAWGRSYTF
TRBV18	TRBJ2-1	CASSPISQGPHEQFF
TRBV11-3	TRBJ2-2	CASSLDQSGSTSTGELFF
TRBV13	TRBJ2-7	CASSERTSGAAYEQYF
TRBV5-4	TRBJ1-2	CASSLKGINYGYTF
TRBV5-1	TRBJ2-1	CASSLQSSYNEQFF
TRBV28	TRBJ2-5	CASSRSQTQETQYF
TRBV20-1	TRBJ2-3	CSARGGGSGTDTQYF
TRBV11-3	TRBJ1-1	CASSLSEGTEAFF
TRBV6-2/TRBV6-3	TRBJ2-1	CASTPTRLADYNEQFF
TRBV5-4	TRBJ2-1	CASSVPIAGGPMGGEQFF
TRBV10-3	TRBJ1-4	CAIAEGREKLFF
TRBV30	TRBJ2-7	CAWSDGTAYVQYF
TRBV7-2	TRBJ2-5	CASSLRQGLQETQYF
TRBV6-5	TRBJ1-2	CASRSQGTYGYTF
TRBV20-1	TRBJ1-5	CSASNNQPQHF
TRBV2	TRBJ2-1	CASSADLGSYNEQFF
TRBV5-4	TRBJ2-3	CASIPNGRQSTDTQYF
TRBV5-6	TRBJ2-1	CASSGGVGSYNEQFF
TRBV5-1	TRBJ2-7	CASSSDLGLAGDEQYF
TRBV6-2/TRBV6-3	TRBJ1-1	CASSYGSTEAFF
TRBV7-9	TRBJ2-1	CASSLGLYNEQFF
TRBV6-2/TRBV6-3	TRBJ2-1	CASSSPRGFYNEQFF
TRBV5-1	TRBJ1-4	CASSTQGLAGEKLFF
TRBV28	TRBJ2-3	CASGVRTDTQYF
TRBV2	TRBJ2-1	CASRDLEGYFNEQFF